This TCR beta chain appears in the sequencing data of a study of cytomegalovirus exposure and HLA in healthy donors. Unmatched junction bases numbered 7, after V lost 0 bases and J lost 5 bases. CDR3 size: 16 residues. CDR1 and CDR2 from the germline V gene are SGHVS and FNYEAQ. The primer mix had 60 Vbeta and 13 Jbeta primers. This table comes from immunoSEQ multiplex PCR, and its TCRdb copy is limited to in-frame clones, with some not included. The data contain approximately 89,000 clones, 81% of them singletons. This clonotype was obtained from a human donor in good health. This chain links TRBV7-6 with TRBJ2-7, with TRBD1 identical over 10 bases. Sequenced sample: PBMCs. The CDR3 region is CASSLALGQGTDEQYF. DNA for the CDR3: TGTGCCAGCAGCTTAGCGCTGGGACAGGGGACCGACGAGCAGTACTTC.